This entry lists 31 T cell receptor beta chains sequenced from one sample in a study of identical twins. TCRdb re-derived calls from the 5' RACE reads in MiXCR, one entry per CDR3 protein. The table lists about 730,000 distinct CDR3 sequences, 21% of them singletons. The same sample was also studied in work on T cells expressing NK-cell markers.

Sequencing was performed on PBMCs. These receptor sequences come from a woman between 18 and 30 years old in good health.

The V call is TRBV9, the J call TRBJ2-1; the match to TRBD2 covers 11 bases. CDR3 length: 14 amino acids. Looked up from germline, CDR1 is SGDLS and CDR2 is YYNGEE. Trimming took 1 base from V and 8 from J; bases not matched to a gene: 2. The CDR3 nucleotides are TGTGCCAGCAGCGTACTAGCGGGAGGCTATGAGCAGTTCTTC. Its translation is CASSVLAGGYEQFF.

This clonotype showed up many times. This rearrangement joins TRBV5-1 to TRBJ2-2; 7 nucleotides align to TRBD1. This CDR3 contains 14 residues. Germline V gene data show CDR1 as SGHRS and CDR2 as YFSETQ. J lost 7 bases, V lost 3 bases, and 6 bases had no gene match. The CDR3 loop reads CASSWGQPNGELFF. The CDR3 DNA reads as TGCGCCAGCAGCTGGGGACAGCCTAACGGGGAGCTGTTTTTT.

This clonotype appeared a few times. The chain is built from TRBV7-9 and TRBJ2-3; D not certain. Trimming took off 5 bases at V and 6 bases at J, with 21 bases between the two ends. Germline values: CDR1 SEHNR, CDR2 FQNEAQ (reference sequence). This CDR3 region has 16 residues. The CDR3 DNA is TGTGCCAGCAGCGTACAAACAGCCGGGTGGAATGATACGCAGTATTTT. Its protein is CASSVQTAGWNDTQYF. The variable domain in full, completed from reference TRBV7-9 and TRBJ2-3, reads DTGVSQNPRHKITKRGQNVTFRCDPISEHNRLYWYRQTLGQGPEFLTYFQNEAQLEKSRLLSDRFSAERPKGSFSTLEIQRTEQGDSAMYLCASSVQTAGWNDTQYFGPGTRLTVL.

The rearrangement joins TRBV9 to TRBJ2-7; tentative D call: TRBD2 (6 bases). CDR3 size: 15 residues. V lost 2 bases, J lost 0 bases, and 12 bases lay in between. CDR1 is SGDLS, CDR2 YYNGEE, per germline. The DNA for the CDR3 is TGTGCCAGCAGCGTGGGTAGCGGAAGCTCCTACGAGCAGTACTTC. This sequence encodes CASSVGSGSSYEQYF.

The CDR3 DNA follows: TGCGCCAGCAGCCAAGTCACTAAACGGGGAGGTGAGCAGTTCTTC. Protein sequence: CASSQVTKRGGEQFF. V gene TRBV4-3 combines with J gene TRBJ2-1, with a tentative D call TRBD2 (6 bases). The CDR3 contains 15 residues. In germline, CDR1 is LGHNA, CDR2 YSLEER. The ends were cut back, 1 base at V and 9 bases at J, with 16 bases in the middle.

The chain links TRBV29-1 to TRBJ2-3; the D call may be TRBD1 or TRBD2 (5 bases each). In germline, CDR1 is SQVTM, CDR2 ANQGSEA. V lost 7 bases and J 7 bases, leaving 21 bases between the germline ends. This CDR3 is 14 amino acids long. CDR3 bases: TGCAGCGCCTTCCCGGGACCGGGACCGAATACGCAGTATTTT. This sequence encodes CSAFPGPGPNTQYF.

This clonotype was observed a handful of times. The chain has TRBV20-1 and TRBJ2-2; D is possibly TRBD1 or TRBD2 (5 bases each). In germline, CDR1 is DFQATT, CDR2 SNEGSKA (reference sequence). There are 13 residues in the CDR3. V lost 3 bases, J lost 7 bases, and 12 bases lay in between. The CDR3 DNA is TGCAGTGCTAGGAGGGGTTGGGACGGGGAGCTGTTTTTT. It codes for CSARRGWDGELFF.

There are a few counts of this clonotype. This chain joins TRBV12-3 or TRBV12-4 and TRBJ2-1, with 13 bases fitting TRBD2. The CDR3 covers 15 residues. J was trimmed by 8 bases and V by 7 bases; bases with no gene match: 8. CDR3 in DNA: TGTGCCAGCATCCCCGGACTAGCGGGAGTGGATGAGCAGTTCTTC. It codes for CASIPGLAGVDEQFF.

This clonotype was seen a handful of times. This CDR3 is CASSLSHYLIGELFF. The CDR3 DNA follows: TGTGCCAGCAGCTTAAGCCACTATCTTATAGGGGAGCTGTTTTTT. The rearrangement joins TRBV7-6 to TRBJ2-2; D is ambiguous. Between the trimmed V and J ends, which lost 2 bases and 8 bases, there was a span of 15 bases. The CDR3 extends over 15 amino acids. CDR1 is SGHVS and CDR2 is FNYEAQ in the germline V gene.

This clonotype was observed a handful of times. V gene TRBV20-1 combines with J gene TRBJ2-7; D remains unclear. Per germline, CDR1 DFQATT and CDR2 SNEGSKA (reference sequence). The CDR3 runs to 12 residues. V was shortened by 0 bases and J by 7 bases, with 10 bases between the two germline ends. The CDR3 loop reads CSARDGPPEQYF. For the CDR3, the DNA is TGCAGTGCTAGAGATGGCCCGCCGGAGCAGTACTTC.

There are many counts of this clonotype. The chain links TRBV7-2 to TRBJ2-3; D uncertain. V was cut by 2 bases and J by 3 bases, with 3 bases left in between. The CDR3 is made up of 12 amino acids. Germline CDR1 and CDR2: SGHTA and FQGNSA. Written as DNA, the CDR3 is TGTGCCAGCAGCTTATGGACAGATACGCAGTATTTT. Protein sequence: CASSLWTDTQYF. Based on the CDR3 plus reference TRBV7-2 and TRBJ2-3, the full variable domain is GAGVSQSPSNKVTEKGKDVELRCDPISGHTALYWYRQSLGQGLEFLIYFQGNSAPDKSGLPSDRFSAERTGGSVSTLTIQRTQQEDSAVYLCASSLWTDTQYFGPGTRLTVL.

The DNA of the CDR3 is TGCAGTGCTAGAGATCTGCTAGCGGGAGGGGCGGGGGAGCTGTTTTTT. Translation: CSARDLLAGGAGELFF. The chain couples TRBV20-1 to TRBJ2-2, with 12 bases matching TRBD2. V was clipped by 0 bases and J by 8 bases; unmatched bases: 7. The germline gives CDR1 DFQATT, CDR2 SNEGSKA (reference sequence). The CDR3 contains 16 residues.

This clonotype was observed a handful of times. The CDR3 loop reads CASSRRSSGANVLTF. CDR3 sequence (DNA): TGTGCCAGCAGCCGACGGAGCTCTGGGGCCAACGTCCTGACTTTC. This rearrangement joins TRBV7-3 to TRBJ2-6; D is ambiguous. Germline-derived CDR1 and CDR2 are SGHTA and FQGTGA. CDR3 length: 15 residues. Trimming removed 5 bases from V and 0 bases from J, with 8 bases in between.

This clonotype was observed at least ten times. The chain employs TRBV29-1 and TRBJ1-1, with TRBD1 as a possible D gene (6 bases). From germline, CDR1 is SQVTM and CDR2 ANQGSEA. CDR3 size: 13 residues. V lost 4 bases and J lost 3, with 12 bases in between. CDR3 nucleotide sequence: TGCAGCGTTGCCCAGGGGCCGTACACTGAAGCTTTCTTT. It translates to CSVAQGPYTEAFF.

The DNA for the CDR3 is TGCAGCGTTGAAGTGGACACACCTGAAGCTTTCTTT. It encodes CSVEVDTPEAFF. V gene TRBV29-1 combines with J gene TRBJ1-1; tentatively, D is TRBD1 (5 bases). Germline V lookup: CDR1 SQVTM, CDR2 ANQGSEA. CDR3 length: 12 residues. With 1 base removed from V and 6 bases from J, the gap between germline ends came to 9 bases.

The count of this clonotype is one. The final CDR3 position lacks the conserved phenylalanine or tryptophan, pointing to a likely read error. The chain joins TRBV5-6 to TRBJ2-5; no definite D call. Per germline, CDR1 SGHDT and CDR2 YYEEEE. This CDR3 is 14 amino acids long. V dropped 0 bases and J dropped 5 bases, with 11 bases sitting between them. For the CDR3, the DNA is TGTGCCAGCAGCTTGGTATCAGGTTTGGAGACCCAGTACTAC. Amino acid sequence: CASSLVSGLETQYY.

This clonotype was observed at least ten times. CDR3 bases: TGTGCCAGCAGATCGGGGAACTCTGGGGCCAACGTCCTGACTTTC. Translating it yields CASRSGNSGANVLTF. The V gene is TRBV6-1, the J gene TRBJ2-6; D perhaps matches TRBD2 (5 bases). This CDR3 has 15 amino acids. Germline CDR1 is MNHNS and CDR2 is SASEGT. Trimming stripped 6 bases from V and 0 bases from J, with 9 bases between.

This clonotype was counted only a few times. The rearrangement links TRBV29-1 to TRBJ2-2, with 9 nucleotides matching TRBD2. V was clipped by 5 bases and J by 5 bases; unmatched bases: 9. The germline V gene has CDR1 SQVTM and CDR2 ANQGSEA. CDR3 length: 15 residues. The CDR3 spells CSVSLAGDSTGELFF. In nucleotides, the CDR3 is TGCAGCGTTTCTTTAGCGGGAGATTCGACCGGGGAGCTGTTTTTT.

This clonotype occurred many times. The chain has TRBV10-3 and TRBJ1-5; possible D gene TRBD1, 5 bases. This CDR3 region has 14 residues. From germline, CDR1 is ENHRY and CDR2 SYGVKD. Trimming took off 2 bases at V and 3 bases at J, with 8 bases between the two ends. The CDR3 is CAISEGAINQPQHF. The CDR3 nucleotides are TGTGCCATCAGTGAGGGGGCGATCAATCAGCCCCAGCATTTT.

This clonotype was seen repeatedly, ten times or more. V and J are TRBV3-1 and TRBJ2-1; 9 bases are shared with TRBD1. Germline V gives CDR1 LGHDT, CDR2 YNNKEL (reference sequence). The CDR3 sequence is 16 residues long. V gave up 4 bases and J gave up 6 bases; unmatched junction bases: 10. The CDR3 region is CASSPLGTGPLNEQFF. DNA of the CDR3: TGTGCCAGCAGCCCCCTTGGGACAGGGCCGCTCAATGAGCAGTTCTTC.

The chain is built from TRBV20-1 and TRBJ2-7, with TRBD2 matching 10 bases. Germline values: CDR1 DFQATT, CDR2 SNEGSKA (reference sequence). V was pared by 0 bases and J by 0 bases, with 5 bases of the junction left unmatched. This CDR3 region has 16 residues. Here the CDR3 reads CSARDKASGSSYEQYF. In nucleotides, the CDR3 is TGCAGTGCTAGAGATAAGGCTAGCGGGAGCTCCTACGAGCAGTACTTC.

This clonotype was observed a few times. The CDR3 here is CASSYSGLYGYTF. Here the CDR3 DNA reads TGTGCCAGCAGTTACTCGGGCCTCTATGGCTACACCTTC. J is TRBJ1-2 and V is TRBV6-5, with D hard to call. Looked up from germline, CDR1 is MNHEY and CDR2 is SVGAGI. The V end was cut by 0 bases, the J end by 4 bases, with 6 bases between. The CDR3 loop spans 13 amino acids.

The rearrangement uses TRBV20-1 and TRBJ1-2; D unclear. CDR3 size: 13 residues. Trimming removed 5 bases at V and 3 bases at J, with 13 bases between. Germline values: CDR1 DFQATT, CDR2 SNEGSKA (reference sequence). This chain's CDR3 is CSARSKVDYGYTF. In DNA form, the CDR3 reads TGCAGTGCTCGATCTAAAGTAGACTATGGCTACACCTTC.

The J gene is TRBJ2-5, the V gene TRBV6-5, with TRBD1 identical over 7 bases. The germline CDR1 and CDR2 sequences are MNHEY and SVGAGI. The V gene end was trimmed by 4 bases and the J gene end by 4 bases; junction bases not matched to a gene: 3. CDR3 length: 13 residues. The CDR3 DNA is TGTGCCAGCAGTTGGAGACAGGGAGAGACCCAGTACTTC. It specifies CASSWRQGETQYF.

This clonotype was recorded a few times. CDR3 amino acids: CASSRPVAKGAYNEQFF. The CDR3 DNA reads as TGTGCCAGCAGCCGACCGGTAGCCAAGGGCGCCTACAATGAGCAGTTCTTC. The rearrangement joins TRBV7-2 to TRBJ2-1; no clear D. Trimming shortened V by 5 bases and J by 2 bases, and 19 bases separated the two germline ends. The germline CDR1 and CDR2 sequences are SGHTA and FQGNSA. The CDR3 contains 17 residues.

The V gene is TRBV5-5, the J gene TRBJ2-1; maybe TRBD2 (6 bases). The CDR3 length is 14 residues. The germline V gene encodes CDR1 SGHKS and CDR2 YYEKEE (reference sequence). Trimming shortened V by 2 bases and J by 7 bases, and 13 bases separated the two germline ends. The CDR3: CASSFSGERNEQFF. For the CDR3, the DNA is TGTGCCAGCAGCTTCTCGGGAGAGAGGAATGAGCAGTTCTTC.

This clonotype was seen more than once but under ten times. This chain connects TRBV12-3 or TRBV12-4 to TRBJ2-4; D is undetermined. The CDR3 covers 16 residues. V was clipped by 7 bases and J by 1 base, with 17 bases between them. DNA of the CDR3: TGTGCCAGCACCCTACCTGACCGAAGGGCCAAAAACATTCAGTACTTC. Translation: CASTLPDRRAKNIQYF.

The gene calls are TRBV6-1 and TRBJ2-5, with D maybe TRBD1 (6 bases). Trimming stripped 6 bases from V and 2 bases from J, with 13 bases between. CDR3 size: 14 residues. Looked up from germline, CDR1 is MNHNS and CDR2 is SASEGT. The CDR3 nucleotides read TGTGCCAGCAGGACCGGGACACAACAAGAGACCCAGTACTTC. This gives the protein CASRTGTQQETQYF.

This clonotype was seen ten or more times. The genes are TRBV3-1 and TRBJ2-2; D is perhaps TRBD2 (6 bases). The CDR3 is 15 residues long. Germline CDR1 is LGHDT and CDR2 is YNNKEL (reference sequence). The V end was cut by 6 bases, the J end by 7 bases, with 18 bases between. The CDR3 nucleotides are TGTGCCAGCAGACAACACGGGGTAGCGGACGGGGAGCTGTTTTTT. Translated, it gives CASRQHGVADGELFF.

V usage is TRBV12-3 or TRBV12-4 and J usage is TRBJ2-2; 7 bases align to TRBD1. CDR3 length equals 16 residues. After removal of 2 bases from V and 4 bases from J, the junction contained 7 bases not matched to a gene. In DNA form, the CDR3 reads TGTGCCAGCAGTTTAAGGGGTAGGGGGCCCACCGGGGAGCTGTTTTTT. Translating gives CASSLRGRGPTGELFF.

This rearrangement joins TRBV20-1 to TRBJ2-1; 13 positions agree with TRBD2. The CDR3 has 14 residues. V shed 6 bases, J shed 5 bases, and the junction held 4 bases outside the gene matches. Germline CDR1 and CDR2: DFQATT and SNEGSKA (reference sequence). The CDR3 spells CSAGLAGENNEQFF. The CDR3 DNA sequence: TGCAGTGCAGGACTAGCGGGGGAAAACAATGAGCAGTTCTTC.